This T cell receptor (beta chain) was sequenced for a study of beta chain features in type 1 diabetes. Germline V gene sequence: CDR1 SGHRS, CDR2 YFSETQ. The CDR3 extends over 13 amino acids. Trimming stripped 4 bases from V and 5 bases from J, with 11 bases between. Expressed TCRB transcripts were sequenced, since all the RNA that had been isolated was reverse transcribed. The assay was immunoSEQ multiplex PCR, and TCRdb's table has in-frame clones only and misses some. This sample has 900,000 or so clones, with about a sixth found just once. This TCR derives from a woman younger than 30 in good health. The chain couples TRBV5-1 to TRBJ2-3, with a possible D match to TRBD2 (6 bases). The sequenced sample consisted of naive CD4+ T cells from blood. CDR3 protein: CASSPDSGDTQYF. The CDR3 DNA reads TGCGCCAGCAGCCCGGATAGCGGAGATACGCAGTATTTT.